One and the same sample provided the 15 T cell receptor beta chains below, sequenced in a study of human T cells and chemical hapten exposure. MiXCR, run by TCRdb on the RACE reads, gives a single entry per CDR3 protein. The data show 350,000 to 400,000 distinct CDR3 sequences, more than 5% seen once. Time point meaning: patch test 2, 6 weeks after DPC sensitization. Regarding treatment: therapeutic diphenylcyclopropenone sensitization with weekly scalp DPC. Sequencing used whole blood, obtained in connection with sensitization to the hapten diphenylcyclopropenone (DPC). These receptors were obtained from a woman aged 18 to 35 with alopecia areata. Some clones in this sample may be carry-over from other donors' samples.

A few counts support this clonotype. The chain carries TRBV7-9 and TRBJ2-2, with unresolved D. This CDR3 spans 14 amino acids. CDR1 and CDR2 from the germline V gene are SEHNR and FQNEAQ (reference sequence). V gave up 5 bases and J gave up 4 bases, with 11 bases separating them. CDR3 DNA sequence: TGTGCCAGCAGCCCTGTTTTGCTCACCGGGGAGCTGTTTTTT. This sequence encodes CASSPVLLTGELFF.

This clonotype has at least ten counts. The V call is TRBV4-2, the J call TRBJ2-7, with D uncertain. The V gene lost 3 bases and the J gene lost 0 bases, with 9 bases spanning the gap. The CDR3 sequence is 14 residues long. Germline lookup yields CDR1 LGHNA and CDR2 YNFKEQ. CDR3 protein: CASSHDRYSYEQYF. The CDR3 nucleotides are TGTGCCAGCAGCCACGATAGGTACTCCTACGAGCAGTACTTC.

The genes are TRBV3-1 and TRBJ2-2, with D hard to call. The CDR3 has 14 amino acids. Per the germline V gene, CDR1 is LGHDT and CDR2 is YNNKEL (reference sequence). V lost 2 bases to trimming and J lost 1 base, with 5 bases between them. The CDR3 DNA follows: TGTGCCAGCAGCCAATTGGAGAACACCGGGGAGCTGTTTTTT. Its protein is CASSQLENTGELFF.

This clonotype came up a few times. The chain is built from TRBV9 and TRBJ2-3; 8 positions agree with TRBD1. The germline V gene encodes CDR1 SGDLS and CDR2 YYNGEE. J was trimmed by 4 bases and V by 0 bases; bases with no gene match: 1. The CDR3 has 14 amino acids. The chain's CDR3 is CASSVGQGSDTQYF. DNA of the CDR3: TGTGCCAGCAGCGTAGGACAGGGGTCAGATACGCAGTATTTT.

In DNA form, the CDR3 reads TGTGCCAGCAGCTCTAGACTGAGGAAAGAGACCCAGTACTTC. Translated, it gives CASSSRLRKETQYF. The chain carries TRBV6-6 and TRBJ2-5; D is ambiguous. V was clipped by 6 bases and J by 3 bases, with 14 bases between them. The CDR3 totals 14 residues. Per the germline V gene, CDR1 is MNHNY and CDR2 is SVGAGI (reference sequence).

Comment on this clonotype: Because the CDR3's place on the DNA is in doubt, the DNA is left out and the CDR3 is given as listed by TCRdb. V and J are TRBV4-1 and TRBJ2-7; TRBD1 was called by the table and not checked on the DNA. The V gene's germline CDR1 is MGHRA and CDR2 YSYEKL. The length of the CDR3 is 13 amino acids, counting both ends. CDR3 amino acids: CASSQFGAGEQYF.

This clonotype has ten or more counts. The CDR3 sequence is CASSSAALNTEAFF. CDR3 DNA sequence: TGTGCCAGCAGTTCCGCAGCACTGAACACTGAAGCTTTCTTT. This rearrangement joins TRBV28 to TRBJ1-1; the D is unclear. Germline CDR1 MDHEN, CDR2 SYDVKM. V lost 4 bases and J lost 0, with 9 bases in between. The CDR3 has 14 residues.

Ten or more counts support this clonotype. The rearrangement joins TRBV29-1 to TRBJ1-1, with TRBD1 matching 8 bases. Per the germline V gene, CDR1 is SQVTM and CDR2 is ANQGSEA. V gave up 4 bases and J gave up 7 bases; unmatched junction bases: 8. The CDR3 runs 13 residues. The DNA for the CDR3 is TGCAGCGTTGGACAGGGGACCCCAGTTGAAGCTTTCTTT. Translating it yields CSVGQGTPVEAFF.

This clonotype showed up just a few times. The chain is built from TRBV5-6 and TRBJ1-1; no reliable D call. The CDR3 runs to 16 residues. Trimming removed 0 bases from V and 3 bases from J, with 15 bases in between. Per the germline V gene, CDR1 is SGHDT and CDR2 is YYEEEE. The CDR3, as DNA: TGTGCCAGCAGCTTGGTTTACACCCGGTTGGACACTGAAGCTTTCTTT. Residues: CASSLVYTRLDTEAFF.

This clonotype was seen repeatedly, ten times or more. The V and J genes are TRBV10-2 and TRBJ2-2; 11 bases are a match to TRBD2. The CDR3 sequence is 16 residues long. With 0 bases clipped from V and 6 bases from J, the junction kept 3 bases outside the gene matches. Germline V gene sequence: CDR1 WSHSY, CDR2 SAAADI. CDR3 protein: CASSESGTSGSGELFF. The CDR3 coding sequence is TGCGCCAGCAGTGAGTCCGGGACTAGCGGCTCCGGGGAGCTGTTTTTT.

The rearrangement joins TRBV3-1 to TRBJ2-6; 14 bases are shared with TRBD2. Looked up from germline, CDR1 is LGHDT and CDR2 is YNNKEL (reference sequence). J gave up 4 bases and V 4 bases, and 3 bases lay outside the gene matches. There are 17 residues in the CDR3. CDR3 nucleotide sequence: TGTGCCAGCAGCCGGGGACTAGCGGGGGCCGGGGCCAACGTCCTGACTTTC. As protein: CASSRGLAGAGANVLTF.

V usage is TRBV6-1 and J usage is TRBJ1-6; 7 bases fit TRBD1. CDR3 length: 17 residues. Germline CDR1 reads MNHNS; CDR2 reads SASEGT. The V gene end was trimmed by 1 base and the J gene end by 5 bases; junction bases not matched to a gene: 8. The DNA for the CDR3 is TGTGCCAGCAGTGAAGACAGGGGAGTTGGAAATAATTCACCCCTCCACTTT. Protein: CASSEDRGVGNNSPLHF.

In its sample, this clonotype was seen many times. The chain is built from TRBV2 and TRBJ2-3; D is perhaps TRBD1 or TRBD2 (5 bases each). V shed 4 bases and J shed 0 bases, with 11 bases lying between them. The CDR3 loop spans 15 amino acids. Looked up from germline, CDR1 is SNHLY and CDR2 is FYNNEI. The CDR3 here is CASSAGTDSTDTQYF. The CDR3 DNA reads TGTGCCAGCAGTGCCGGGACGGATAGCACAGATACGCAGTATTTT.

This clonotype has ten or more counts. The gene calls are TRBV12-3 or TRBV12-4 and TRBJ1-2, with a weak D call TRBD1 (5 bases). The CDR3 has 12 amino acids. Trimming cost V 8 bases and J 4 bases, with 11 bases left between them. The CDR3 bases are TGTGCCAGCGGAAAAGGGACCTATGGCTACACCTTC. Translating gives CASGKGTYGYTF.

The chain carries TRBV28 and TRBJ1-5; TRBD1 might be the D (6 bases). V was clipped by 10 bases and J by 2 bases, with 21 bases between them. The CDR3 is 16 amino acids. In germline, CDR1 is MDHEN, CDR2 SYDVKM. CDR3 amino acids: CATTSGGFMGNQPQHF. CDR3 DNA sequence: TGTGCCACTACCAGCGGGGGCTTTATGGGCAATCAGCCCCAGCATTTT.